These 10 T cell receptor beta chains were all obtained from the same sample, sequenced in a study of post-analysis software for immune sequencing data. General study points: Four to six TRBV segments (TRBV5-6, TRBV5-1 and TRBV20-1 among them) occurred more frequently in patients than in controls.

Tagging with unique molecular identifiers was a feature of the TCR beta cDNA libraries. MiXCR, applied by TCRdb to the PCR reads, yields one record per CDR3 protein. This table has about 540,000 distinct CDR3 sequences, under 40% appearing once. No antigen has been assigned to these receptors. The material sequenced was blood. These receptors were taken from a girl aged 2 to 17 with multiple sclerosis.

This clonotype appeared a few times. The chain combines TRBV27 with TRBJ2-7; D is perhaps TRBD1 or TRBD2 (7 bases each). Deletions cut 5 bases from V and 4 bases from J, with 21 bases between. Looked up from germline, CDR1 is MNHEY and CDR2 is SMNVEV (reference sequence). The CDR3 consists of 16 residues. DNA of the CDR3: TGTGCCAGCAGTGTACCCTCGCAGGGGGGGAAATACGAGCAGTACTTC. This gives the protein CASSVPSQGGKYEQYF.

J is TRBJ1-2 and V is TRBV28; 8 positions agree with TRBD1. J was trimmed by 0 bases and V by 4 bases; bases with no gene match: 4. Germline values: CDR1 MDHEN, CDR2 SYDVKM. The CDR3 consists of 15 residues. The CDR3 nucleotides read TGTGCCAGCAGTTCGACAGGGGAAGCTAACTATGGCTACACCTTC. Its translation: CASSSTGEANYGYTF.

In its sample, this clonotype was seen once. This sequence joins TRBV9 and TRBJ2-7, with D perhaps being TRBD1 or TRBD2 (5 bases each). Trimming stripped 0 bases from V and 2 bases from J, with 15 bases between. This CDR3 has 16 amino acids. CDR1 is SGDLS, CDR2 YYNGEE, per germline. CDR3 nucleotide sequence: TGTGCCAGCAGCGTAGGTAAAGAGACAGCGGCCTACGAGCAGTACTTC. This codes for CASSVGKETAAYEQYF.

This clonotype was counted only a few times. CDR3 loop: CASSFTVQETQYF. As DNA, the CDR3 is TGTGCCAGCAGTTTCACAGTCCAAGAGACCCAGTACTTC. The V gene is TRBV27, the J gene TRBJ2-5, with no clear D. CDR1 and CDR2 (germline): MNHEY, SMNVEV (reference sequence). The CDR3 totals 13 residues. Trimming took off 3 bases at V and 1 base at J, with 6 bases between the two ends.

This chain uses TRBV20-1 with TRBJ1-2; 7 nucleotides agree with TRBD1. The CDR3 totals 12 residues. From germline, CDR1 is DFQATT and CDR2 SNEGSKA (reference sequence). Trimming at V came to 6 bases and at J to 8 bases, leaving 9 bases not matched to a gene. The CDR3 is CSATQGWVGYTF. CDR3 nucleotide sequence: TGCAGTGCCACACAGGGGTGGGTAGGCTACACCTTC.

In its sample, this clonotype was seen a few times. The chain links TRBV6-2 or TRBV6-3 to TRBJ2-1; TRBD1 aligns across 8 bases. The CDR3 consists of 11 residues. V lost 5 bases, J lost 13 bases, and 4 bases stayed unmatched. In germline, CDR1 is MNHEY, CDR2 SVGEGT. The CDR3 region has the DNA TGTGCCAGCAGTCATGGACAGGGACAGTTCTTC. Protein: CASSHGQGQFF.

This clonotype was found a few times. It may be a read error: a sequence one base away is much more abundant. The gene calls are TRBV9 and TRBJ2-5; D is ambiguous. The CDR3 loop spans 13 amino acids. Germline CDR1 reads SGDLS; CDR2 reads YYNGEE. Trimming took 4 bases from V and 1 from J, leaving 8 bases between them. Here the CDR3 reads CASSPETQETQYF. Here the CDR3 DNA reads TGTGCCAGCAGCCCCGAGACCCAAGAGACCCAGTACTTC.

This clonotype showed up just a few times. CDR3 protein: CATSPAPWANVLTF. Here the CDR3 DNA reads TGTGCCACCAGCCCCGCCCCCTGGGCCAACGTCCTGACTTTC. The rearrangement joins TRBV15 to TRBJ2-6; no firm D call. The germline gives CDR1 LNHNV, CDR2 YYDKDF (reference sequence). There are 14 residues in the CDR3. V dropped 5 bases and J dropped 5 bases, with 10 bases sitting between them. Combining the CDR3 with reference TRBV15 and TRBJ2-6 gives the whole variable domain DAMVIQNPRYQVTQFGKPVTLSCSQTLNHNVMYWYQQKSSQAPKLLFHYYDKDFNNEADTPDNFQSRRPNTSFCFLDIRSPGLGDTAMYLCATSPAPWANVLTFGAGSRLTVL.

The chain recombines TRBV5-1 with TRBJ2-3, with D maybe TRBD2 (6 bases). Germline assignment: CDR1 SGHRS and CDR2 YFSETQ. The length of the CDR3 is 18 residues. The V end lost 0 bases, the J end lost 0 bases, and 17 bases lay between the germline ends. CDR3 residues: CASSLAVISGGSTDTQYF. CDR3 sequence (DNA): TGCGCCAGCAGCTTGGCGGTTATCTCCGGGGGTAGCACAGATACGCAGTATTTT.

The chain joins TRBV20-1 to TRBJ2-7; 8 positions agree with TRBD2. V lost 5 bases to trimming and J lost 3 bases; unmatched junction nucleotides: 9. The CDR3 has 14 residues. Germline values: CDR1 DFQATT, CDR2 SNEGSKA (reference sequence). For the CDR3, the DNA is TGCAGTGCTCTGAATAGCGGGGCTTTCTACGAGCAGTACTTC. Amino acid sequence: CSALNSGAFYEQYF.